This TCR beta chain is from a study of blood T cells in healthy people across ages. Study conclusions and caveats: Per million T cells, the diversity of TCR beta decreased roughly linearly as age advanced.

Concerning this clonotype itself: The target antigen is unknown.

Combining a sample-barcoded 5' primer with a J-beta primer mix, a second PCR ran for about 7 to 12 cycles. The template-switch adaptor, which had 12 random nucleotides, put a tag on each cDNA molecule. One entry per CDR3 protein, called by TCRdb with MiXCR from the 5' RACE reads. The table includes some 760,000 distinct CDR3 sequences, 20% to 25% detected once. This CDR3 spans 14 amino acids. V was shortened by 2 bases and J by 6 bases, with 11 bases between the two germline ends. The same data also contributed to another study, on T cells of mothers and their children. That source reports: When mothers and children were related, their normalized repertoire overlap, which was always slightly higher, did not differ significantly from that of unrelated pairs.

The sample consisted of blood. The V and J genes are TRBV12-3 or TRBV12-4 and TRBJ1-5, with a possible D match to TRBD1 (5 bases). The source of this sequence is a boy aged 5-17 years in good health. The CDR3 is CASSLFAGSQPQHF. The CDR3 DNA reads as TGTGCCAGCAGTTTATTCGCAGGGAGTCAGCCCCAGCATTTT.